This T cell receptor beta chain comes out of a study of STAT3 mutations in large granular lymphocyte leukemia. Overall study context: More than half of T-LGLL patients received immunosuppressive therapy. Study outcomes and limitations: All newly emerging clones after therapy were STAT3 wild type. A small but highly pathogenic clone may have been missed. Every T-LGLL patient had at least one immunodominant TCRbeta clonotype.

Each sample's TCRbeta library yielded on average around 41,000 productive templates. Only in-frame clones appear in the TCRdb table, and some are missing; sequencing was by immunoSEQ multiplex PCR. The table lists approximately 10,000 clones, approximately 83% of them singletons, with about nine tenths in the top ten. Worth noting for this clone: Its antigen is still unknown.

Germline V gene lookup returns CDR1 GTSNPN and CDR2 SVGIG (reference sequence). The ends lost 2 bases at V and 1 base at J; junction bases unmatched: 2. This CDR3 region has 14 residues. This TCR came from a man at least 80 years old with T-cell large granular lymphocyte leukemia. Some clones in this sample may be carry-over from other donors' samples. Sample: peripheral blood mononuclear cells. The rearrangement joins TRBV30 to TRBJ2-3, with TRBD1 matching over 8 bases. The CDR3 spells CAWSRGQGTDTQYF. The CDR3 region has the DNA TGTGCCTGGAGTCGGGGACAGGGCACAGATACGCAGTATTTT.